This T cell receptor beta chain was sequenced during a study of T cells in Graves' hyperthyroidism and ophthalmopathy. Findings and limits, study-wide: Among clonotypes expanded in thyroid above 0.001, most were also found in blood. Model output signaled ophthalmopathy a median roughly 6 months ahead of onset.

This clonotype appeared a few times. Its antigen is undetermined. TCR beta CDR3 regions were amplified from RNA transcripts. HTBI primers were the set used in a first-round RT-PCR of the TCR CDR3. Each CDR3 protein is one row after TCRdb ran MiXCR on the multiplex PCR reads. This sample has 300,000 to 400,000 distinct CDR3 sequences, with about 14% found just once. This CDR3 has 15 residues. V was shortened by 3 bases and J by 1 base, with 12 bases between the two germline ends. Germline values: CDR1 LGHNA, CDR2 YNFKEQ. Ophthalmopathy patients all had a Clinical Activity Score of at least 3, a NOSPECS grade of at least 4 and disease under 3 months old. PBMCs were collected from an approximately 9.4 ml volume of fresh peripheral blood.

This receptor was identified in a woman in her 30s with Graves' ophthalmopathy. The rearrangement joins TRBV4-2 to TRBJ1-1; D perhaps matches TRBD1 (5 bases). Specimen: blood. The CDR3 nucleotides are TGTGCCAGCAGCCACCCCGTGCAGGGGAACACTGAAGCTTTCTTT. This translates into CASSHPVQGNTEAFF.